This T cell receptor (beta chain) was captured by sequencing in a study of control samples from healthy donors and cancer patients. The CDR3 spans 15 residues. The germline V gene encodes CDR1 LNHDA and CDR2 SQIVND (reference sequence). With V trimmed by 6 bases and J by 5 bases, 7 bases remained unmatched. Repertoires were generated with immunoSEQ multiplex PCR, while TCRdb's copy carries only in-frame clones and drops some. The sample contains tens of thousands of clones, 65% to 90% of which appear only once. Sequenced: blood. The chain recombines TRBV19 with TRBJ2-1; 10 bases agree with TRBD2. This receptor was identified in a man aged 40-55 years in good health. DNA for the CDR3: TGTGCCAGTAGGCCCGGGACTAGCGTGAACAATGAGCAGTTCTTC. This translates into CASRPGTSVNNEQFF. The full variable domain, completed using reference TRBV19 and TRBJ2-1, is DGGITQSPKYLFRKEGQNVTLSCEQNLNHDAMYWYRQDPGQGLRLIYYSQIVNDFQKGDIAEGYSVSREKKESFPLTVTSAQKNPTAFYLCASRPGTSVNNEQFFGPGTRLTVL.